This T cell receptor beta chain was sequenced for a study of spatial heterogeneity in lung cancer. Study context: Sequencing covered available follow-up PBMC samples collected a median of around two years after resection.

In its sample, this clonotype was seen many times. The antigen remains undetermined. CDR1 is MNHNY, CDR2 SVGAGI, per germline (reference sequence). Trimming removed 6 bases from V and 1 base from J, with 6 bases in between. The CDR3 sequence is 12 residues long. The time point is: blood at routine non-recurrence follow-up after resection. The input material, whole RNA from tumor, nontumor lung or frozen PBMC, was sequenced unsorted. Single TCR cDNA molecules each had their own unique molecular identifier. MiXCR was run by TCRdb on the 5' RACE reads, yielding one entry per CDR3 protein. The sample includes 25,000 to 30,000 distinct CDR3 sequences, approximately 5.6% seen only once; the top ten take 20% to 25%. Study outcomes and limitations: Ubiquitous expanded tumor TCRs surfaced in blood more at resection than they did at follow-up.

Sequencing used PBMCs, obtained at follow-up. The chain links TRBV6-6 to TRBJ1-1; D is unclear. This TCR derives from a male donor with early-stage non-small cell lung cancer. DNA of the CDR3: TGTGCCAGCAGACCACGGAACACTGAAGCTTTCTTT. As protein: CASRPRNTEAFF.